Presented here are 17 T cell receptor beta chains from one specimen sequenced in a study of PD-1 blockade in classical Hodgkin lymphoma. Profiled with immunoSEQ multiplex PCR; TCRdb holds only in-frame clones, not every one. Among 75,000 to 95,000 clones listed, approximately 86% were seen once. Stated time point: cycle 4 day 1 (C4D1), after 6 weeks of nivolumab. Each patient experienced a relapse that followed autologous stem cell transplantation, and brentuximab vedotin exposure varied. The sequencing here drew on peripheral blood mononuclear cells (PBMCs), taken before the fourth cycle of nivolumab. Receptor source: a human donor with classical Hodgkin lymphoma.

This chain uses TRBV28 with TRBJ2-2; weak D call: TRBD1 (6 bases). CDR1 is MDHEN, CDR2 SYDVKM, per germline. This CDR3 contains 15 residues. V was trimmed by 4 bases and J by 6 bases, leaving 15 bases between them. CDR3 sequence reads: CASSSGTRTAGELFF. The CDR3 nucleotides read TGTGCCAGCAGTTCGGGGACACGGACGGCCGGGGAGCTGTTTTTT.

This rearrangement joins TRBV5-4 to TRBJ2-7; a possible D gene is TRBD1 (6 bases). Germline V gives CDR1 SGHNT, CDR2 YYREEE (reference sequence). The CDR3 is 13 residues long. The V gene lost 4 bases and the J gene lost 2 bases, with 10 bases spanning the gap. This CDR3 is CASSHRDTYEQYF. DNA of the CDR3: TGTGCCAGCAGCCACCGGGACACCTACGAGCAGTACTTC.

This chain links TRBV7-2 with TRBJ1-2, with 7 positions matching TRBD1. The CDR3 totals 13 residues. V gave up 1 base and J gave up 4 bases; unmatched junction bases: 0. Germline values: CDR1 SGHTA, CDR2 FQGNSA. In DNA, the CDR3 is TGTGCCAGCAGCTTAGACAGGGGCTATGGCTACACCTTC. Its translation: CASSLDRGYGYTF.

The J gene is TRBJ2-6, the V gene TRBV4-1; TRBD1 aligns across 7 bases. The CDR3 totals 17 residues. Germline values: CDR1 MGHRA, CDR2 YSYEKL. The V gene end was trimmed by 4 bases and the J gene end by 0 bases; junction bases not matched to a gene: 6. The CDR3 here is CASSPGTANSGANVLTF. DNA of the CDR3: TGCGCCAGCAGCCCCGGGACAGCGAACTCTGGGGCCAACGTCCTGACTTTC.

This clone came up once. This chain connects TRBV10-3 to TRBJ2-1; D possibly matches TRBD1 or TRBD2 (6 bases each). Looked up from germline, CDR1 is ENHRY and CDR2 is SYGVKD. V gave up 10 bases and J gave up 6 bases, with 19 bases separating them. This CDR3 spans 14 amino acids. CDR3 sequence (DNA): TGTGCCACCACGGGGGCCCAGGGCATCAATGAGCAGTTCTTC. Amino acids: CATTGAQGINEQFF.

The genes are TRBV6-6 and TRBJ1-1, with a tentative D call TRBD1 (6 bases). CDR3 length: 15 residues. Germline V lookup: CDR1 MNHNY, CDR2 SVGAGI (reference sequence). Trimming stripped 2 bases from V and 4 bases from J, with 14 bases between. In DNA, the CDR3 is TGTGCCAGCAGTTACGTGCCCGGGGGCGGCACTGAAGCTTTCTTT. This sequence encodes CASSYVPGGGTEAFF.

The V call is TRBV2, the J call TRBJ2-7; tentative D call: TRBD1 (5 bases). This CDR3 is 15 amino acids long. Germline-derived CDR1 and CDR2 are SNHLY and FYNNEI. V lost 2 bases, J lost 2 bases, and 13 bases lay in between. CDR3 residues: CASSERGRATYEQYF. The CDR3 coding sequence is TGTGCCAGCAGTGAAAGGGGCAGGGCCACCTACGAGCAGTACTTC.

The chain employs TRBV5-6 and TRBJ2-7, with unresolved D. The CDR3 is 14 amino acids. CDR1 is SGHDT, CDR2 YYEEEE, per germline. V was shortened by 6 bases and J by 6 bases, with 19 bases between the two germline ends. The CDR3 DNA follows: TGTGCCAGCACCCCGTTTAGGGCGCACGGCGAGCAGTACTTC. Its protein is CASTPFRAHGEQYF.

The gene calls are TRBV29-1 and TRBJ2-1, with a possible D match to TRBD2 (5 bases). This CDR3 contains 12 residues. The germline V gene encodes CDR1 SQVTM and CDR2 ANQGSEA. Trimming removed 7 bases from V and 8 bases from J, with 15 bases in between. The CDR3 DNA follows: TGCAGCGCCACCACTAGTTCGGATGAGCAGTTCTTC. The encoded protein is CSATTSSDEQFF.

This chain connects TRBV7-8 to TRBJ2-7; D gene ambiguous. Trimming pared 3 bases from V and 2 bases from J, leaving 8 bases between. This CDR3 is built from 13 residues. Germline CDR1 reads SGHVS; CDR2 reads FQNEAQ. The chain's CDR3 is CASSFRGTYEQYF. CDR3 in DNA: TGTGCCAGCAGCTTTCGAGGTACCTACGAGCAGTACTTC.

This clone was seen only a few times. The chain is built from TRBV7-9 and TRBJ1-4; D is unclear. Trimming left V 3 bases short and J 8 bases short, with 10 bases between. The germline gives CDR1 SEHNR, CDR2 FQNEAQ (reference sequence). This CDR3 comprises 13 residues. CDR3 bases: TGTGCCAGCAGCTTGCTTATGGGGGAAAAACTGTTTTTT. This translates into CASSLLMGEKLFF.

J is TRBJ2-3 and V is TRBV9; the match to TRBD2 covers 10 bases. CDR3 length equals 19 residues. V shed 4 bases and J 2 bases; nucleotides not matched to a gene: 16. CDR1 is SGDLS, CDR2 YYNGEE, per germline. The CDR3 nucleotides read TGTGCCAGCAGCCCTCGGGTTATAGCGGGAGGAGGGGACACAGATACGCAGTATTTT. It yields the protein CASSPRVIAGGGDTDTQYF.

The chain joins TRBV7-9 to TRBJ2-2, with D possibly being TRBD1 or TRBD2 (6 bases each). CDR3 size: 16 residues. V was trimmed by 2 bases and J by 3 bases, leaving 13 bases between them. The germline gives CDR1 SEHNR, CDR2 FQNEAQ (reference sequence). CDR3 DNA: TGTGCCAGCAGCTTATTCGGGGGCGCGGACACCGGGGAGCTGTTTTTT. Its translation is CASSLFGGADTGELFF. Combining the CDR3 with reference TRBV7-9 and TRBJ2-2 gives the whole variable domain DTGVSQNPRHKITKRGQNVTFRCDPISEHNRLYWYRQTLGQGPEFLTYFQNEAQLEKSRLLSDRFSAERPKGSFSTLEIQRTEQGDSAMYLCASSLFGGADTGELFFGEGSRLTVL.

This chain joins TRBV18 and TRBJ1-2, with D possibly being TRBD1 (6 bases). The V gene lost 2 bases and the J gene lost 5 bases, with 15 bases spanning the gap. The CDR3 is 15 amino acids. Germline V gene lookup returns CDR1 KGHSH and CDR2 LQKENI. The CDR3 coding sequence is TGTGCCAGCTCACCATCGGTGCAGGGGATTTATGGCTACACCTTC. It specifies CASSPSVQGIYGYTF. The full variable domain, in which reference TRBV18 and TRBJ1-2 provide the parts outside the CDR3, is NAGVMQNPRHLVRRRGQEARLRCSPMKGHSHVYWYRQLPEEGLKFMVYLQKENIIDESGMPKERFSAEFPKEGPSILRIQQVVRGDSAAYFCASSPSVQGIYGYTFGSGTRLTVV.

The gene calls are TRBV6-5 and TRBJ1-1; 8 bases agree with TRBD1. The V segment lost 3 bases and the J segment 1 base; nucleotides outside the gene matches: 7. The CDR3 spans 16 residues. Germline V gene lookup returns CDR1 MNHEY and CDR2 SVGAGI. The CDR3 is CASSYRGTGPNTEAFF. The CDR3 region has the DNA TGTGCCAGCAGTTATAGAGGGACAGGCCCGAACACTGAAGCTTTCTTT.

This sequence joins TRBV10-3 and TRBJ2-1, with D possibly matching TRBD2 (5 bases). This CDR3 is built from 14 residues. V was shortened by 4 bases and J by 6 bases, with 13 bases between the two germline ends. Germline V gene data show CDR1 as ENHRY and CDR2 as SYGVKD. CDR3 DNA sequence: TGTGCCATCAGTGGTGCGGGTAGCGCCAATGAGCAGTTCTTC. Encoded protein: CAISGAGSANEQFF.

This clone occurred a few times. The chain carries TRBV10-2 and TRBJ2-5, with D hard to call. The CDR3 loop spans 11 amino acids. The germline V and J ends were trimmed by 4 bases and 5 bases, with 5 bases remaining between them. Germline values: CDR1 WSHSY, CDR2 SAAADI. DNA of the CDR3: TGCGCCAGCAGTGTGGGTGAGACCCAGTACTTC. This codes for CASSVGETQYF.